A selection of T cell receptor beta chains follows, all from one sample in a study of CD8 T cells in Susac syndrome. TCRdb reanalysed the immunoSEQ multiplex PCR reads using MiXCR and keeps one entry per CDR3 protein. The sample records approximately 150,000 distinct CDR3 sequences, roughly 94% being singletons. The material sequenced was CD4+ T cells from PBMCs. The receptors here all came from a human donor with multiple sclerosis. Both conserved end residues are part of each CDR3. The order of the fields is J gene, D gene, V gene, clone size, CDR3 protein, CDR3 DNA. The D gene is left open where the match is weak. Clone size appears in some rows only: once, few, many, or a class for an expanded clone.

>TRBJ1-3|NA|TRBV5-1|NA
CASSLGGAGGNTIYF
TGCGCCAGCAGCTTGGGTGGCGCGGGTGGAAACACCATATATTTT
>TRBJ1-4|TRBD1|TRBV6-1|NA
CASSEAPGQAGRKLFF
TGTGCCAGCAGTGAAGCCCCCGGACAGGCCGGGCGGAAACTGTTTTTT
>TRBJ1-2|TRBD1|TRBV5-1|NA
CASSLRQGVSNYGYTF
TGCGCCAGCAGCTTGCGACAGGGGGTATCTAACTATGGCTACACCTTC
>TRBJ1-2|NA|TRBV6-5|NA
CASSSTDSYGYTF
TGTGCCAGCAGTTCCACAGATTCCTATGGCTACACCTTC
>TRBJ1-5|NA|TRBV28|NA
CASSTGPLWTQHF
TGTGCCAGCAGCACGGGACCGCTCTGGACCCAGCATTTT
>TRBJ2-2|NA|TRBV20-1|NA
CSARATGTGELFF
TGCAGTGCTAGAGCGACGGGCACCGGGGAGCTGTTTTTT
>TRBJ2-2|TRBD2|TRBV28|NA
CASSNAGVYTGELFF
TGTGCCAGCAGTAATGCGGGAGTCTACACCGGGGAGCTGTTTTTT
>TRBJ2-4|TRBD2|TRBV6-4|NA
CATTGLAGDIQYF
TGTGCCACGACGGGACTAGCGGGAGACATTCAGTACTTC
>TRBJ2-4|NA|TRBV11-2|NA
CASSLDEGRVYLPAKNIQYF
TGTGCCAGCAGCTTAGACGAGGGGAGAGTGTACCTTCCAGCCAAAAACATTCAGTACTTC
>TRBJ2-5|NA|TRBV9|few
CASSQRPGETQYF
TGTGCCAGCAGCCAACGTCCCGGAGAGACCCAGTACTTC
>TRBJ2-3|TRBD2|TRBV12-3/TRBV12-4|NA
CASTRTSGRDTQYF
TGTGCCAGCACCCGGACTAGCGGGAGAGATACGCAGTATTTT
>TRBJ2-3|TRBD1|TRBV12-5|NA
CASGRDREADTQYF
TGTGCTAGTGGCCGGGACAGGGAGGCAGATACGCAGTATTTT
>TRBJ2-7|TRBD2|TRBV28|NA
CASSFPAGVEQYF
TGTGCCAGCAGTTTTCCAGCGGGAGTCGAGCAGTACTTC
>TRBJ2-2|NA|TRBV12-3/TRBV12-4|NA
CASSKLDTGELFF
TGTGCCAGCAGTAAATTGGACACCGGGGAGCTGTTTTTT
>TRBJ1-5|NA|TRBV12-3/TRBV12-4|NA
CASSPQNSNQPQHF
TGTGCCAGCAGTCCCCAAAATAGCAATCAGCCCCAGCATTTT
>TRBJ2-7|TRBD2|TRBV6-1|NA
CASRGLAGDYYEQHF
TGTGCCAGCAGGGGACTAGCGGGAGATTACTACGAGCAGCACTTC
>TRBJ2-2|NA|TRBV5-4|NA
CASSLGRQRTGELFF
TGTGCCAGCAGCTTGGGACGGCAACGCACCGGGGAGCTGTTTTTT